This TCR beta chain comes out of a study of cytomegalovirus exposure and HLA in healthy donors. Study context: There were approximately 80 million unique TCRs (from HLA-typed donors) in an early data release.

Study-wide points: It was taken for granted in presence/absence analyses that sequencing depth across donors was roughly uniform. Earlier results showed most TCR beta V segments being productive about 90% or about 30% of the time. Later analysis indicated greater clonal expansion among HLA-associated TCR beta chains than among equally common other chains.

The PCR was carried out with 60 Vbeta primers and 13 Jbeta primers. The data were produced by immunoSEQ multiplex PCR, yet TCRdb's version contains in-frame clones alone and is incomplete. The table records roughly 190,000 clones, more than 65% of them present only once. The CDR3 is made up of 18 amino acids. Germline V gene sequence: CDR1 MRHNA, CDR2 SNTAGT. The V and J ends lost 6 bases and 0 bases, in that order; junction bases with no gene match: 9. For this clone: Its antigen is undetermined.

This clonotype was sampled from a woman in her twenties or thirties in good health and CMV-seronegative. The chain combines TRBV6-4 with TRBJ2-7; 15 bases match TRBD2. Sequencing input: PBMCs. Written as DNA, the CDR3 is TGTGCCAGCAGCGGACTAGCGGGAGGGCCGTGTAGCTCCTACGAGCAGTACTTC. Residues: CASSGLAGGPCSSYEQYF.